What follows are 12 T cell receptor beta chains derived from one specimen sequenced in a study of T cells in Graves' hyperthyroidism and ophthalmopathy. RNA transcripts gave rise to amplified TCR beta CDR3 regions. The primer set for the first-round RT-PCR of the TCR CDR3 was HTBI. TCRdb re-called the multiplex PCR reads with MiXCR, one entry per CDR3 protein. The profile shows about 840,000 distinct CDR3 sequences, 35% to 40% of them singletons. Sequencing was done on a sample of blood. Receptor source: a man younger than 35 with Graves' hyperthyroidism.

The chain links TRBV20-1 to TRBJ2-7; D ambiguous. Trimming removed 6 bases from V and 7 bases from J, with 22 bases in between. The CDR3 runs to 14 residues. Germline values: CDR1 DFQATT, CDR2 SNEGSKA (reference sequence). The CDR3 DNA reads TGCAGTGCCGAACTTGCGGACGGATTTGAGGAGCAGTACTTC. It yields the protein CSAELADGFEEQYF.

The DNA of the CDR3 is TGTGCCAGCAGTTTCCACAGCGGGTGGAGTGAAAAACTGTTTTTT. Translated: CASSFHSGWSEKLFF. The chain is built from TRBV28 and TRBJ1-4; D is ambiguous. This CDR3 is built from 15 residues. Trimming left V 3 bases short and J 7 bases short, with 15 bases between. Germline V gene lookup returns CDR1 MDHEN and CDR2 SYDVKM.

This chain uses TRBV3-1 with TRBJ1-2; D perhaps matches TRBD1 (6 bases). The germline CDR1 and CDR2 sequences are LGHDT and YNNKEL (reference sequence). With 0 bases removed from V and 7 bases from J, the gap between germline ends came to 15 bases. This CDR3 is 15 amino acids long. CDR3 region: CASSQDVGQSCGYTF. As DNA, the CDR3 is TGTGCCAGCAGCCAAGATGTAGGACAGTCCTGTGGCTACACCTTC.

This clonotype showed up many times. The V call is TRBV7-6, the J call TRBJ1-2; D unresolved. V was shortened by 0 bases and J by 5 bases, with 13 bases between the two germline ends. This CDR3 has 15 residues. Germline values: CDR1 SGHVS, CDR2 FNYEAQ. The CDR3 coding sequence is TGTGCCAGCAGCTTAGCGGCGGAAGGAATATATGGCTACACCTTC. Residues: CASSLAAEGIYGYTF.

V and J are TRBV7-9 and TRBJ1-5; D is undetermined. From germline, CDR1 is SEHNR and CDR2 FQNEAQ (reference sequence). V was shortened by 5 bases and J by 4 bases, with 9 bases between the two germline ends. CDR3 length equals 13 residues. The chain's CDR3 is CASSPLNNQPQHF. The CDR3 DNA reads as TGTGCCAGCAGCCCCCTGAATAATCAGCCCCAGCATTTT.

This clonotype was counted between two and nine times. This likely comes from a read error, as the CDR3 has no conserved phenylalanine or tryptophan at its end. It is unclear where the CDR3 begins or ends on the DNA, so no DNA is shown, and the CDR3 is as TCRdb lists it. The chain employs TRBV3-1 and TRBJ1-1. CDR1 and CDR2 (germline): LGHDT, YNNKEL (reference sequence). Including both end residues, the CDR3 is 12 amino acids long. The CDR3: CASSQDRVRRKA.

With regard to this clonotype: Just one base apart from a much larger clone, this may be a read error. No conserved phenylalanine or tryptophan ends this CDR3, so it is likely a read error. The V gene is TRBV15, the J gene TRBJ2-7; perhaps D is TRBD1 or TRBD2 (5 bases each). Germline V CDR1 and CDR2: LNHNV, YYDKDF (reference sequence). The CDR3 spans 13 residues. The CDR3 nucleotides read TGTGCCAGCAGCCCCGGGGCCGACTACGAGCAGTACCTC. Translating it yields CASSPGADYEQYL.

This clonotype was seen repeatedly, ten times or more. The rearrangement joins TRBV2 to TRBJ1-5, with D perhaps matching TRBD1 (5 bases). CDR1 SNHLY and CDR2 FYNNEI come from the germline V gene. V gave up 1 base and J gave up 2 bases, with 12 bases separating them. This CDR3 comprises 16 residues. CDR3 bases: TGTGCCAGCAGTGAAGTATGGGAAGGGGGCAATCAGCCCCAGCATTTT. Its translation: CASSEVWEGGNQPQHF.

V is TRBV7-8 and J is TRBJ2-7, with 7 nucleotides matching TRBD1. Trimming cost V 5 bases and J 2 bases; bases outside gene matches: 12. Germline V CDR1 and CDR2: SGHVS, FQNEAQ. CDR3 length: 16 residues. CDR3 protein: CASSQTRPDRAYEQYF. As DNA, the CDR3 is TGTGCCAGCAGCCAAACCCGACCCGACAGGGCCTACGAGCAGTACTTC.

This clonotype has more than one count but fewer than ten. The rearrangement uses TRBV7-9 and TRBJ2-7; no firm D call. Germline V CDR1 and CDR2: SEHNR, FQNEAQ (reference sequence). This CDR3 is 12 amino acids long. V dropped 7 bases and J dropped 3 bases, with 10 bases sitting between them. The CDR3 loop reads CASKGNFYEQYF. The CDR3 coding sequence is TGTGCCAGCAAAGGAAACTTCTACGAGCAGTACTTC.

V and J are TRBV29-1 and TRBJ2-3; 7 bases are shared with TRBD2. CDR1 is SQVTM, CDR2 ANQGSEA, per germline. The CDR3 length is 15 residues. After removal of 4 bases from V and 1 base from J, the junction contained 8 bases not matched to a gene. This CDR3 reads CSVGGSKEGTDTQYF. The CDR3 nucleotides are TGCAGCGTTGGCGGGAGCAAGGAAGGCACAGATACGCAGTATTTT.

This clonotype was seen at least ten times. V usage is TRBV10-3 and J usage is TRBJ2-7; 11 bases fit TRBD2. V lost 3 bases to trimming and J lost 3 bases; unmatched junction nucleotides: 4. Germline loops: CDR1 ENHRY, CDR2 SYGVKD. The CDR3 runs to 15 residues. In DNA form, the CDR3 reads TGTGCCATCAGTGATGGGACTAGCGGCGGCTACGAGCAGTACTTC. This translates into CAISDGTSGGYEQYF.